This TCR beta chain was identified in a study of T cells after yellow fever vaccination. About the research overall: By means of CD3, CD45RA, CCR7 and CD95, the EM, EMRA, CM and Tscm memory subsets were sorted. Notes on the study in general: Post-booster reappearance was seen for most primary-vaccination clones (roughly 96% CD4, around 90% CD8).

This CDR3 comprises 14 residues. The junction had 8 bases not matched to a gene; V was cut back by 3 bases and J by 8 bases. Looked up from germline, CDR1 is DFQATT and CDR2 is SNEGSKA (reference sequence). TCRdb recomputed calls from the 5' RACE reads with MiXCR, one row per CDR3 protein. The table has 30,000 or so distinct CDR3 sequences, 6.5% to 8.5% seen once. This clonotype has ten or more counts. The rearrangement links TRBV20-1 to TRBJ2-1, with TRBD2 identical over 9 bases. The clonotype originates from a man aged 18 to 29 who received the YFV17D yellow fever vaccine. Source: PBMCs, either bulk or a sorted T-cell subset (CD4+, CD8+, memory, or dextramer-sorted; not recorded which), taken on the day of the first yellow fever vaccination. In DNA form, the CDR3 reads TGCAGTGCTAGGCCCCTAGCGGGGAGAGATGAGCAGTTCTTC. Translation: CSARPLAGRDEQFF.